The TCR beta chain under discussion was sequenced for a study of blood T cell repertoires in COVID-19. Study as a whole: The origin of the acute and convalescent COVID-19 samples was the United States, Italy and Spain.

The V and J ends lost 1 base and 6 bases, in that order; junction bases with no gene match: 5. The germline CDR1 and CDR2 sequences are MDHEN and SYDVKM. This CDR3 region has 16 residues. Authors' methods: Amplifying reference gene primers gave estimates of nucleated cell counts. The protocol was immunoSEQ multiplex PCR, while the TCRdb copy is restricted to in-frame clones and leaves out a portion. V, J and clone size are those of that table, while D and trimming were read from the DNA. The table has 210,000 or so clones, roughly 81% seen once. The chain has TRBV28 and TRBJ1-6; 8 bases are shared with TRBD1. Sequences were obtained from peripheral blood. This clonotype was obtained from a woman between 65 and 79 years old with active or convalescent COVID-19. This CDR3 reads CASSLYGTGPNSPLHF. CDR3 in DNA: TGTGCCAGCAGTTTATATGGGACAGGTCCTAATTCACCCCTCCACTTT.